What follows is one T cell receptor beta chain and its context. What this receptor recognizes is not known. Base-call qualities are not available, and no considerably larger clone is one nucleotide away. Libraries were prepared through the immunoSEQ multiplex PCR assay. Genomic DNA extraction, TRB sequencing and normalization were performed by Adaptive Biotechnologies (Seattle, WA). The authors processed their data as follows. To compute clonality, the Shannon entropy of productive TRB sequences was normalized by log2 of unique productive sequences and then subtracted from one. KLL-specific clonotypes in tumors were found by matching TCRbeta CDR3 amino acid sequences to the sequences from the tetramer-sorted sample of each patient. Entries here come from immuneACCESS through TCRdb and include only in-frame sequences with V and J called. Some clones fail to appear in such tables; in the studies checked, an unresolved V gene covers under half of the shortfall, and the cause of the remainder is unknown. V and J calls and clone size follow that table, whereas D and trimming were derived from the DNA. Counted in this sample were 20,000 to 30,000 clones; roughly nine tenths of them appeared once. The top ten constitute 2.5% to 3% of the sample.

These data belong to a study of tumor-infiltrating T cells and Merkel cell polyomavirus (dated by TCRdb to the late 2010s). At the level of the whole study: In Merkel cell carcinoma patients, the study examined CD8+ T cells specific for the Merkel cell polyomavirus KLL epitope. Most whole-tumor samples were approximately 24-micron curls cut from formalin-fixed, paraffin-embedded tissue blocks. Of all the tumor samples in the study, one was a frozen nodal tumor digest and another was a flash-frozen core biopsy of a metastasis. Patient treatments varied, were not standardized, and included chemotherapy, radiation and immunotherapies. Varying disease stages were represented at patient presentation, and patients were followed for a median of approximately 2.5 years (range 1.1 to 6.0 years). TRB sequencing covered KLL-tetramer-sorted cells from blood or tumor-infiltrating lymphocytes in 15 or so samples, plus 12 matched whole-tumor samples. Broad study findings and their caveats: One limitation of the study is the small sample size (n of about twelve patients). A greater number of unique KLL-specific clonotypes in tumors (about 5-120 vs 0-3) was associated with a significant advantage in MCC-specific survival (P = 0.0051). Significantly improved MCC-specific survival was associated with a higher fraction of KLL-specific T cells within tumors (1.9-18% versus 0-0.14%). KLL-specific TRB repertoires were diverse and mostly private, with just one public clonotype, shared by two patients, among nearly 400 unique sequences. Only a single viral epitope was studied, so T cells against other Merkel cell polyomavirus epitopes were not captured.

All patients' tumors stained robustly positive for Merkel cell polyomavirus Large T antigen by immunohistochemistry. Some eleven Merkel cell carcinoma patients with robust KLL-tetramer+ populations, above 0.04% of CD8+ T cells, in blood and/or cultured TIL were included. All patients were identified as Caucasian, and a median age of about 65 years (range roughly 50 to 80 years) was recorded. Lymph node tumors were analyzed for patients with unknown primaries who presented with nodal disease, or when insufficient primary tissue was available. Germline trimming: 9 bases from V, 9 bases from J; junction bases outside gene matches: 10. There are 13 amino acids in the CDR3, from cysteine to phenylalanine inclusive. The only DNA kept is the CDR3, 39 bases in frame from the first base. The CDR1 and CDR2 encoded by the germline V gene are MDHEN and SYDVKM.

This TCR derives from a man between 50 and 59 years old with Merkel cell carcinoma. This sequence uses TRBV28 and TRBJ2-1; 8 bases in between match TRBD2. Sample: lymph node tissue. The CDR3 has the sequence CASLRGGPGEQFF. Here is the DNA: TGTGCCAGTCTTCGGGGGGGGCCCGGTGAGCAGTTCTTC.